A selection of T cell receptor beta chains follows, all from one sample in a study of shared clonotypes between healthy human individuals. The repertoire was sequenced with immunoSEQ multiplex PCR; TCRdb's copy has only in-frame clones and lacks some. The table shows about 670,000 clones, with approximately 79% occurring only once. Material for sequencing was memory CD4+ T cells sorted from blood. These receptors all stem from a woman younger than 45 in good health. CDR3s include the opening cysteine and the closing phenylalanine or tryptophan.

TRBV13	TRBJ2-2	CASSQGTGGELFF
TRBV6-5	TRBJ2-3	CASSYATGPGDTQYF
TRBV7-8	TRBJ2-1	CASSLSGSLAAPANEQFF
TRBV6-5	TRBJ2-7	CASSYSGNHLGEQYF
TRBV5-1	TRBJ2-5	CASSLGRGETQYF
TRBV13	TRBJ2-7	CASRRGGGPYEQYF
TRBV13	TRBJ2-5	CASSHDRGGGETQYF
TRBV5-1	TRBJ2-1	CASSLDGGSSYNEQFF
TRBV6-1	TRBJ2-4	CASRPQELAKNIQYF
TRBV9	TRBJ1-3	CASSPNVGSLSGNTIYF
TRBV7-9	TRBJ2-7	CASSPTDNEQYF
TRBV6-6	TRBJ1-3	CASSTQGHLYNTIYF